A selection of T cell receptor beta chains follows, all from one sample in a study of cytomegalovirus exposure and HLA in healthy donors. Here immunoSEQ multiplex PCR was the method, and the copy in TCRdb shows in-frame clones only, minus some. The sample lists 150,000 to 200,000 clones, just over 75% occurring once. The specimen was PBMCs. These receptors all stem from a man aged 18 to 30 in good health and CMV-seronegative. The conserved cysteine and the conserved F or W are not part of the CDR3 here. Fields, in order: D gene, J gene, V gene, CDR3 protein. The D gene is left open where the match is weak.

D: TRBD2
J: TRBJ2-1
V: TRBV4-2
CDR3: ASTMTSGSIDEQF

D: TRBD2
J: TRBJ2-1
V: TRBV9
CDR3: ASSATSGEYNEQF

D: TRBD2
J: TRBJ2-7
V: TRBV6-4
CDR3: ASSPFSGSSYEQY

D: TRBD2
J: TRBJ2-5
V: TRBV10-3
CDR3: AISKRTSGQETQY

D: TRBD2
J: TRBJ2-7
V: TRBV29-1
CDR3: SVALAGKQY

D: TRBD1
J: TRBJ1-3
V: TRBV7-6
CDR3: ASSSWDSSGNTIY

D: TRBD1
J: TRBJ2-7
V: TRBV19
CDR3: ASSTNRGYEQY

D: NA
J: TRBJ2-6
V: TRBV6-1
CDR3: ASSEPLWSGRVLT

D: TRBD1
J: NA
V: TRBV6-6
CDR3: ASSPIGQGAYEQY

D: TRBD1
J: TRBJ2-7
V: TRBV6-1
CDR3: ASITPGQSSYEQY

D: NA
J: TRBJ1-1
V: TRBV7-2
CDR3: ASRSTGTRNTEAF

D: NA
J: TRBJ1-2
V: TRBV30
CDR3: AWSSDRGYGYT

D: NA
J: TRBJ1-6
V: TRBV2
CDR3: ASSGTNSPLH

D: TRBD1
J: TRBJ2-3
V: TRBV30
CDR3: AWSAGTGLTDTQY

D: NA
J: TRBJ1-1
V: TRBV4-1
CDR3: ASSQGDLRNTEAF

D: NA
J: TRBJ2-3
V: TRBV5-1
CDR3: ASSLPGSTDTQY

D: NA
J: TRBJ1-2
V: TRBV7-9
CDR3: ASSLLRQGNYGYT

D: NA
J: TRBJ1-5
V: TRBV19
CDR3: ASHDGYEIDDSNQPQH

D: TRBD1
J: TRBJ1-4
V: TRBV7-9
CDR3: ASSLISSGQLNEKLF

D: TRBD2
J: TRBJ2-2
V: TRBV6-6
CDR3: ASKSGGVSNTGELF

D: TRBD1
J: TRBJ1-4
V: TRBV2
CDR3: ASSDLDRADEKLF

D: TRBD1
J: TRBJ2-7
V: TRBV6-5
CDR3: ASSYGTGSDEQY

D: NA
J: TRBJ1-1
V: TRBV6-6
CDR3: ASSYWGVGAPEAF

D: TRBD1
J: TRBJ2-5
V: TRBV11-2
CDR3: ASSLVAGQGTQETQY

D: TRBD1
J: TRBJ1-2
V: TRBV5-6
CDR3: ASRATGGAFYGYT

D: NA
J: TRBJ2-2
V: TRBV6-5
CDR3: ASSYGAGTGELF

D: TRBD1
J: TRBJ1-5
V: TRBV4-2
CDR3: ASSQDRGQGQPQH

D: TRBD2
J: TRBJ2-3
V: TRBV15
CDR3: ATSRDREVRDTQY

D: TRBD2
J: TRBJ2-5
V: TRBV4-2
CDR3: ASSQEVGLVSEETQY

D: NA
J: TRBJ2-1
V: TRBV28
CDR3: ASTFRQVGYNEQF

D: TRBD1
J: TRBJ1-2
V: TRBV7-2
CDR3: ASSVFGTGDYGYT

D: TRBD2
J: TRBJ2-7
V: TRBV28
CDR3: ASSFQLAELSYEQY

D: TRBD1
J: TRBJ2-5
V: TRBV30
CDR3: AWSETGVGTQY

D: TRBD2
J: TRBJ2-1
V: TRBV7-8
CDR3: ASSLLIMTSGMYNEQF